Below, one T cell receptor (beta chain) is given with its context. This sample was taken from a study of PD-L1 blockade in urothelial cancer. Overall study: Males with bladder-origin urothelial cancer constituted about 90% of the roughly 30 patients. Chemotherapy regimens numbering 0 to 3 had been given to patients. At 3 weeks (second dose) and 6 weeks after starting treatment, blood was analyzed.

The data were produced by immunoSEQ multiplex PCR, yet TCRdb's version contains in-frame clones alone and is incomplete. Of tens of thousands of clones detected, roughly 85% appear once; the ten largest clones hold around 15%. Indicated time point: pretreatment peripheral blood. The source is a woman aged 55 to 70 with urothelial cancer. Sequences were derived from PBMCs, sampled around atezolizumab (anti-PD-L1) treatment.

CDR3 DNA sequence: TGTGCCAGCAGCTCTGGACTGACTGGCTACGAGCAGTACTTC. It codes for CASSSGLTGYEQYF. V usage is TRBV7-2 and J usage is TRBJ2-7; possible D gene TRBD2, 5 bases. There are 14 residues in the CDR3. Trimming shortened V by 4 bases and J by 3 bases, and 13 bases separated the two germline ends. Germline lookup yields CDR1 SGHTA and CDR2 FQGNSA. The full variable domain, completed using reference TRBV7-2 and TRBJ2-7, is GAGVSQSPSNKVTEKGKDVELRCDPISGHTALYWYRQSLGQGLEFLIYFQGNSAPDKSGLPSDRFSAERTGGSVSTLTIQRTQQEDSAVYLCASSSGLTGYEQYFGPGTRLTVT.